This T cell receptor beta chain was captured in a study of immune heterogeneity within non-small cell lung tumors. Trimming pared 6 bases from V and 2 bases from J, leaving 11 bases between. CDR3 length: 12 amino acids. CDR1 and CDR2 (germline): DFQATT, SNEGSKA (reference sequence). With approximately 600 ng used per sample, the template was genomic DNA from bulk tumor. Several biopsies were collected from each primary tumor during surgery. They were spaced as far apart as possible within the tumor mass. Newly diagnosed with untreated non-small cell lung cancer, the patients underwent curative surgery. Multiplex PCR amplified the TCR beta CDR3 region. Its first round ran for around 10 cycles with 32 V and 13 J primers. TCRdb independently ran MiXCR on the multiplex PCR reads; one entry per CDR3 protein. The data contain approximately 2,900 distinct CDR3 sequences, roughly 25% of them seen just once; the ten biggest clones take up roughly 17%.

Material: lung tumor tissue. This TCR derives from a female donor with non-small cell lung cancer. The chain employs TRBV20-1 and TRBJ2-7, with D perhaps TRBD1 or TRBD2 (5 bases each). Here the CDR3 reads CSARDPPYEQYF. As DNA, the CDR3 is TGCAGTGCAAGGGACCCACCCTACGAGCAGTACTTC.